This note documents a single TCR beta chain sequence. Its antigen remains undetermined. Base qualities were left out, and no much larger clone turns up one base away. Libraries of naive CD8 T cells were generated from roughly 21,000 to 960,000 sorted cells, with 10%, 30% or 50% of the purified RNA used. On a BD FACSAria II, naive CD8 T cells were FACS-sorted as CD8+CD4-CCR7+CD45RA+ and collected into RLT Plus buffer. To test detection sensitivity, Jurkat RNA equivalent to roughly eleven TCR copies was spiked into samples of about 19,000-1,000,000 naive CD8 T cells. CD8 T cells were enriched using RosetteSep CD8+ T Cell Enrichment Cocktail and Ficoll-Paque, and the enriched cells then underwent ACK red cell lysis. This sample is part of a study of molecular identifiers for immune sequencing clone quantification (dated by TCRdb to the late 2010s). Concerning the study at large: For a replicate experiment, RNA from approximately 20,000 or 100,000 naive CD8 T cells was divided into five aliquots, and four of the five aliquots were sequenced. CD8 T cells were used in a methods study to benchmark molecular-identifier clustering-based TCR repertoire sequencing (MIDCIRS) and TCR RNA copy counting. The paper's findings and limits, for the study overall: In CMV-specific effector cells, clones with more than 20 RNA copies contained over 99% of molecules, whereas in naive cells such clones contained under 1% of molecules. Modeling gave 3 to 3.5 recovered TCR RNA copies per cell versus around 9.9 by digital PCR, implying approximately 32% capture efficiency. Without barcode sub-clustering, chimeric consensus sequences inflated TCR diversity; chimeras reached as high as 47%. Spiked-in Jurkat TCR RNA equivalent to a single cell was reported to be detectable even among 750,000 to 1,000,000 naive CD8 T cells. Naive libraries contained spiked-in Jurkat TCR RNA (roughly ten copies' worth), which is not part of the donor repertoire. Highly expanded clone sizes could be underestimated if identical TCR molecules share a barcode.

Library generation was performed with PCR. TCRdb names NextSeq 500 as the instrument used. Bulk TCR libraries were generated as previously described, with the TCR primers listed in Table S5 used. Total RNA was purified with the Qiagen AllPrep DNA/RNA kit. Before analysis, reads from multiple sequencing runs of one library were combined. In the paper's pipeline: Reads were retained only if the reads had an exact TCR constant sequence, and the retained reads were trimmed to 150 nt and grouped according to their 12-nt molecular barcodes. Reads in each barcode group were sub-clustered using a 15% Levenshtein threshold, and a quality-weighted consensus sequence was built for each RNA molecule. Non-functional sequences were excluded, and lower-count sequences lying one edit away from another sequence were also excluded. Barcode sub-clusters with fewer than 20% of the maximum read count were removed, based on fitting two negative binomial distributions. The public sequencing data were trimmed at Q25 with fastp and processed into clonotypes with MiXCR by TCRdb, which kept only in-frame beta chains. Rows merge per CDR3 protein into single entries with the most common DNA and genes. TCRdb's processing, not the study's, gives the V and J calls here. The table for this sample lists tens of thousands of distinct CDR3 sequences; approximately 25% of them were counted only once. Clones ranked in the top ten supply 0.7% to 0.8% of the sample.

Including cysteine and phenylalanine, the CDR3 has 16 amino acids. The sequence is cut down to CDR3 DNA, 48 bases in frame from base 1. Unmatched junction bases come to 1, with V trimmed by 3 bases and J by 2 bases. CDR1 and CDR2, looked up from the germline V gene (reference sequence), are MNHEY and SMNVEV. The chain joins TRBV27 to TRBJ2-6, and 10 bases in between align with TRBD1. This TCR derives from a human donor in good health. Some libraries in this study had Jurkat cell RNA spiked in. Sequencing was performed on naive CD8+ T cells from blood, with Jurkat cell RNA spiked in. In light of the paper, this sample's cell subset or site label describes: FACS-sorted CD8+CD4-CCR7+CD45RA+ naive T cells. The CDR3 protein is CASSLTGGAGANVLTF. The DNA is TGTGCCAGCAGTTTGACAGGGGGCGCTGGGGCCAACGTCCTGACTTTC.